These 19 T cell receptor beta chains share one sample of origin, sequenced in a study of blood T cell repertoires in COVID-19. Sequencing was performed with immunoSEQ multiplex PCR; in TCRdb, only in-frame clones are kept and a portion is missing. The sample has 150,000 to 200,000 clones; around four fifths are singletons. The specimen sequenced was PBMCs or T cells enriched from blood (not recorded which). These receptors came from a woman in her 50s who had recovered from COVID-19.

The chain joins TRBV27 to TRBJ2-1; 11 nucleotides align to TRBD2. Losses at the gene ends were 7 bases for V and 1 base for J; bases not matched to a gene: 6. The CDR3 has 16 amino acids. CDR1 is MNHEY, CDR2 SMNVEV, per germline (reference sequence). CDR3 loop: CASKVSGRGSYNEQFF. The CDR3 nucleotides read TGTGCCAGCAAGGTTAGCGGGAGGGGATCCTACAATGAGCAGTTCTTC.

This chain joins TRBV11-1 and TRBJ1-2; 9 positions agree with TRBD1. Trimming cost V 5 bases and J 8 bases; bases outside gene matches: 15. This CDR3 spans 16 amino acids. CDR1 is SGHAT and CDR2 is FQDESV in the germline V gene (reference sequence). This CDR3 is CASSDRDRDTSGGYTF. CDR3 DNA: TGTGCCAGCAGCGACCGGGACAGGGATACTTCTGGCGGCTACACCTTC.

J is TRBJ2-3 and V is TRBV28; D gene ambiguous. Germline CDR1 is MDHEN and CDR2 is SYDVKM. This CDR3 has 15 amino acids. V lost 2 bases to trimming and J lost 1 base, with 10 bases between them. The CDR3 DNA reads TGTGCCAGCAGTTTACAGAAAAGCGGCACAGATACGCAGTATTTT. It is translated as CASSLQKSGTDTQYF.

This clone has more than one count but fewer than ten. The chain recombines TRBV5-1 with TRBJ2-1; 8 bases are shared with TRBD2. The CDR3 is 15 residues long. Germline assignment: CDR1 SGHRS and CDR2 YFSETQ. V shed 0 bases and J 6 bases; nucleotides not matched to a gene: 5. The CDR3 region has the DNA TGCGCCAGCAGCTTGGCCCAGCGGGAGATCAATGAGCAGTTCTTC. This translates into CASSLAQREINEQFF.

The genes are TRBV18 and TRBJ2-7, with TRBD2 identical over 8 bases. The V gene's germline CDR1 is KGHSH and CDR2 LQKENI. This CDR3 spans 16 amino acids. The ends lost 3 bases at V and 6 bases at J; junction bases unmatched: 13. This CDR3 reads CASSPRVSAGVFEQYF. The CDR3 nucleotides read TGTGCCAGCTCACCCCGAGTATCAGCGGGAGTTTTCGAGCAGTACTTC.

V usage is TRBV28 and J usage is TRBJ2-7; tentative D call: TRBD2 (5 bases). The CDR3 spans 14 residues. Trimming left V 3 bases short and J 6 bases short, with 15 bases between. Germline V gene data show CDR1 as MDHEN and CDR2 as SYDVKM. Written as DNA, the CDR3 is TGTGCCAGCAGTTTCGGCCCGGGGTCAGGCGAGCAGTACTTC. Translating it yields CASSFGPGSGEQYF.

This sequence joins TRBV20-1 and TRBJ2-2; 8 bases match TRBD2. This CDR3 comprises 17 residues. V lost 3 bases to trimming and J lost 4 bases; unmatched junction nucleotides: 13. CDR1 and CDR2 (germline): DFQATT, SNEGSKA (reference sequence). CDR3 in DNA: TGCAGTGCTAGTTCGGGTCCAGCGGGAGAGGTCACCGGGGAGCTGTTTTTT. Translating gives CSASSGPAGEVTGELFF.

This rearrangement joins TRBV10-3 to TRBJ2-7; 11 bases agree with TRBD2. Germline CDR1 and CDR2: ENHRY and SYGVKD. This CDR3 comprises 14 residues. V shed 6 bases, J shed 3 bases, and the junction held 4 bases outside the gene matches. CDR3 DNA sequence: TGTGCCATCAGCCTCGGGACTAGCGGCTACGAGCAGTACTTC. Protein sequence: CAISLGTSGYEQYF.

This chain joins TRBV19 and TRBJ2-1; 7 nucleotides match TRBD2. The ends lost 2 bases at V and 2 bases at J; junction bases unmatched: 3. CDR1 and CDR2 from the germline V gene are LNHDA and SQIVND (reference sequence). The CDR3 has 15 amino acids. CDR3 residues: CASSISSGPYNEQFF. In DNA form, the CDR3 reads TGTGCCAGTAGTATATCTAGCGGCCCCTACAATGAGCAGTTCTTC.

The chain recombines TRBV6-5 with TRBJ1-5, with D maybe TRBD1 (6 bases). CDR1 is MNHEY, CDR2 SVGAGI, per germline. V dropped 6 bases and J dropped 3 bases, with 12 bases sitting between them. This CDR3 spans 14 amino acids. This CDR3 is CASSPDSHNQPQHF. CDR3 bases: TGTGCCAGCAGCCCGGACAGCCACAATCAGCCCCAGCATTTT.

This clone appeared a few times. The V and J genes are TRBV28 and TRBJ2-7; D not certain. From germline, CDR1 is MDHEN and CDR2 SYDVKM. V gave up 5 bases and J gave up 2 bases, with 16 bases separating them. The CDR3 is 15 amino acids. The CDR3 region has the DNA TGTGCCAGCAGTGCCCTGTGGGCGCTAACCTACGAGCAGTACTTC. This sequence encodes CASSALWALTYEQYF.

The V and J genes are TRBV12-3 or TRBV12-4 and TRBJ1-2; D remains unclear. The CDR3 is made up of 13 amino acids. Trimming pared 5 bases from V and 5 bases from J, leaving 12 bases between. The CDR3 nucleotides read TGTGCCAGCAGTGTCCGCCGAGGGTATGGCTACACCTTC. Protein product: CASSVRRGYGYTF.

The sample holds one count of this clone. A much larger clone lies a single base off, so this may be a read error. V gene TRBV12-3 or TRBV12-4 combines with J gene TRBJ1-1; tentatively, D is TRBD1 (6 bases). V was shortened by 4 bases and J by 1 base, with 7 bases between the two germline ends. CDR3 length: 13 residues. CDR3 region: CASSWTANTEAFF. CDR3 coding DNA: TGTGCCAGCAGTTGGACAGCGAACACTGAAGCTTTCTTT.

In its sample, this clone was seen a few times. The chain is built from TRBV28 and TRBJ1-5, with 8 bases aligning to TRBD1. The ends lost 6 bases at V and 7 bases at J; junction bases unmatched: 23. This CDR3 contains 19 residues. The V gene's germline CDR1 is MDHEN and CDR2 SYDVKM. The chain's CDR3 is CASRPSTGGDTVPGQPQHF. CDR3 DNA sequence: TGTGCCAGCAGGCCATCAACAGGGGGGGATACGGTACCTGGCCAGCCCCAGCATTTT.

The chain joins TRBV16 to TRBJ1-3, with D unclear. The germline CDR1 and CDR2 sequences are KGHSY and FQNENV. Trimming shortened V by 6 bases and J by 4 bases, and 25 bases separated the two germline ends. The CDR3 sequence is 18 residues long. CDR3: CASSQTRTFSAGGNTIYF. In DNA, the CDR3 is TGTGCCAGCAGTCAAACAAGGACTTTTTCCGCGGGAGGAAACACCATATATTTT. Full variable domain (rest looked up from reference TRBV16 and TRBJ1-3): GEEVAQTPKHLVRGEGQKAKLYCAPIKGHSYVFWYQQVLKNEFKFLISFQNENVFDETGMPKERFSAKCLPNSPCSLEIQATKLEDSAVYFCASSQTRTFSAGGNTIYFGEGSWLTVV.

In this sample, this clone turned up a few times. The gene calls are TRBV7-9 and TRBJ1-4; D may be TRBD1 (6 bases). V was trimmed by 0 bases and J by 1 base, leaving 9 bases between them. Germline V gives CDR1 SEHNR, CDR2 FQNEAQ (reference sequence). There are 16 residues in the CDR3. CDR3 amino acids: CASSLAQGLTNEKLFF. CDR3 nucleotides: TGTGCCAGCAGCTTAGCCCAGGGGTTAACTAATGAAAAACTGTTTTTT.

This chain joins TRBV24-1 and TRBJ1-1; no reliable D call. Trimming shortened V by 7 bases and J by 0 bases, and 8 bases separated the two germline ends. The CDR3 contains 13 residues. The V gene's germline CDR1 is KGHDR and CDR2 SFDVKD. The CDR3 reads CATRGSMNTEAFF. The CDR3 DNA reads TGTGCCACCAGGGGCTCTATGAACACTGAAGCTTTCTTT.

The chain joins TRBV20-1 to TRBJ1-1; D is undetermined. The CDR3 is made up of 10 amino acids. CDR1 DFQATT and CDR2 SNEGSKA come from the germline V gene (reference sequence). V was shortened by 6 bases and J by 9 bases, with 11 bases between the two germline ends. In nucleotides, the CDR3 is TGCAGTGCCCCCCGGGGAAAAGCTTTCTTT. Its protein product is CSAPRGKAFF.

Points on this clone: Other DNA variants within this sample encode the same CDR3. This rearrangement joins TRBV2 to TRBJ2-7, with D hard to call. Germline assignment: CDR1 SNHLY and CDR2 FYNNEI. CDR3 length equals 11 residues. The ends were cut back, 4 bases at V and 4 bases at J, with 5 bases in the middle. CDR3 bases: TGTGCCAGCAGTGCCGGGTACGAGCAGTACTTC. Amino acids: CASSAGYEQYF.